A selection of T cell receptor beta chains follows, all from one sample in a study of cytomegalovirus exposure and HLA in healthy donors. Produced via immunoSEQ multiplex PCR; TCRdb's table is partial and in-frame only. The sample includes around 150,000 clones, approximately 76% seen only once; the top ten take about 1.7%. Sequenced input: PBMCs. Receptor source: a man aged 35 to 55 in good health and CMV-seronegative. Both conserved end residues are part of each CDR3. A D gene is named only where the DNA matches it firmly. Only part of the rows carry a size: once, few, many, or a class if the clone is expanded.

D gene: .
clone size: .
V gene: TRBV12-5
J gene: TRBJ1-1
CDR3 DNA: TGTGCTAGTGGTTTGGGGACACCGAACACTGAAGCTTTCTTT
CDR3 protein: CASGLGTPNTEAFF

D gene: .
clone size: .
V gene: TRBV30
J gene: TRBJ1-5
CDR3 DNA: TGTGCCTGGAGTCCGGGCAGGGGCTCGTGGCAGCCCCAGCATTTT
CDR3 protein: CAWSPGRGSWQPQHF

D gene: TRBD2
clone size: .
V gene: TRBV18
J gene: TRBJ2-2
CDR3 DNA: TGTGCCAGCTCACCTAGCGGGAGATACACCGGGGAGCTGTTTTTT
CDR3 protein: CASSPSGRYTGELFF

D gene: TRBD1
clone size: few
V gene: TRBV5-1
J gene: TRBJ2-7
CDR3 DNA: TGCGCCAGCAGCCAGGGACAGGGTCCTTTCGAGCAGTACTTC
CDR3 protein: CASSQGQGPFEQYF

D gene: .
clone size: .
V gene: TRBV4-2
J gene: TRBJ2-1
CDR3 DNA: TGTGCCACCGAGGGGGGGTCAGCTAATGAGCAGTTCTTC
CDR3 protein: CATEGGSANEQFF

D gene: TRBD1
clone size: few
V gene: TRBV30
J gene: TRBJ2-7
CDR3 DNA: TGTGCCTGGAGTCCCAGGGGGCATGAGCAGTACTTC
CDR3 protein: CAWSPRGHEQYF

D gene: .
clone size: few
V gene: TRBV6-1
J gene: TRBJ1-3
CDR3 DNA: TGTGCCAGCAGTGTCGGGGGGCCGGACTCTGGAAACACCATATATTTT
CDR3 protein: CASSVGGPDSGNTIYF

D gene: .
clone size: .
V gene: TRBV6-5
J gene: TRBJ1-5
CDR3 DNA: TGTGCCAGATCCGCGGGGAATCAGCCCCAGCATTTT
CDR3 protein: CARSAGNQPQHF

D gene: TRBD2
clone size: .
V gene: TRBV7-9
J gene: TRBJ2-7
CDR3 DNA: TGTGCCAGCAGCTTAGGCCTAGCGGGAGGGCTAAACGAGCAGTACTTC
CDR3 protein: CASSLGLAGGLNEQYF

D gene: .
clone size: .
V gene: TRBV28
J gene: TRBJ2-7
CDR3 DNA: TGTGCCAGCAGTTTCCGACAGGGCGGGGTTCGAGGCTACGAGCAGTACTTC
CDR3 protein: CASSFRQGGVRGYEQYF

D gene: TRBD2
clone size: .
V gene: TRBV4-2
J gene: TRBJ2-7
CDR3 DNA: TGTGCCAGCAGCCATAATCTAGCGGGTGGTGATGACGAGCAGTACTTC
CDR3 protein: CASSHNLAGGDDEQYF

D gene: .
clone size: .
V gene: TRBV6-5
J gene: TRBJ2-3
CDR3 DNA: TGTGCCAGCAGTTTCGCGAGTCCGAGGACAGATACGCAGTATTTT
CDR3 protein: CASSFASPRTDTQYF

D gene: TRBD1
clone size: once
V gene: TRBV19
J gene: TRBJ2-5
CDR3 DNA: TGTGCCAGTAGTAACAGGGGAGTTGAGGAGACCCAGTACTTC
CDR3 protein: CASSNRGVEETQYF

D gene: .
clone size: .
V gene: TRBV6-5
J gene: TRBJ2-7
CDR3 DNA: TGTGCCACGAAACGAGACTACGAGCAGTACTTC
CDR3 protein: CATKRDYEQYF

D gene: TRBD1
clone size: .
V gene: TRBV4-2
J gene: TRBJ2-5
CDR3 DNA: TGTGCCAGCAGCCAGGAATTATTAGGGACAGGAACTGGAGAGACCCAGTACTTC
CDR3 protein: CASSQELLGTGTGETQYF

D gene: TRBD1
clone size: .
V gene: TRBV27
J gene: TRBJ2-2
CDR3 DNA: TGTGCCAGCAGTTTAGGACAGGGGGCGTTCACCGGGGAGCTGTTTTTT
CDR3 protein: CASSLGQGAFTGELFF

D gene: TRBD2
clone size: .
V gene: TRBV5-1
J gene: TRBJ2-1
CDR3 DNA: TGCGCCAGCAAGACTAGCGGGCGGTACAATGAGCAGTTCTTC
CDR3 protein: CASKTSGRYNEQFF

D gene: .
clone size: .
V gene: TRBV10-3
J gene: TRBJ2-5
CDR3 DNA: TGTGCCATCAGTGAACGGGATACCCTCGGGACCCAGTACTTC
CDR3 protein: CAISERDTLGTQYF

D gene: .
clone size: .
V gene: TRBV13
J gene: TRBJ2-7
CDR3 DNA: TGTGCCAGCAGCGATACTAGCAGGGGGAGTTCCTACGAGCAGTACTTC
CDR3 protein: CASSDTSRGSSYEQYF

D gene: TRBD1
clone size: .
V gene: TRBV7-9
J gene: TRBJ2-5
CDR3 DNA: TGTGCCAGCAGCTTAGTTGGGACAGGGGACTTC
CDR3 protein: CASSLVGTGDF

D gene: .
clone size: .
V gene: TRBV7-2
J gene: TRBJ1-1
CDR3 DNA: TGTGCCAGCAGCTTAGAACAGATGAACACTGAAGCTTTCTTT
CDR3 protein: CASSLEQMNTEAFF

D gene: .
clone size: .
V gene: TRBV6-1
J gene: TRBJ2-7
CDR3 DNA: TGTGCCAGCAGTGACGGCGGCCTATACGAGCAGTACTTC
CDR3 protein: CASSDGGLYEQYF

D gene: TRBD1
clone size: .
V gene: TRBV28
J gene: TRBJ2-7
CDR3 DNA: TGTGCCAGCAGCCATCGACAGGGAGCTGGCGAGCAGTACTTC
CDR3 protein: CASSHRQGAGEQYF

D gene: .
clone size: .
V gene: TRBV12-5
J gene: TRBJ1-1
CDR3 DNA: TGTGCTAGTGCCTTTGTGGAGGGACCCGGGGGCACTGAAGCTTTCTTT
CDR3 protein: CASAFVEGPGGTEAFF

D gene: TRBD1
clone size: .
V gene: TRBV5-5
J gene: TRBJ2-5
CDR3 DNA: TGTGCCAGCAGCTGGCGGGACAGGGAGACGGGGGAGACCCAGTACTTC
CDR3 protein: CASSWRDRETGETQYF

D gene: TRBD1
clone size: .
V gene: TRBV4-2
J gene: TRBJ2-3
CDR3 DNA: TGTGCCAGCAGCCCAGGGACAGGTGGAGATACGCAGTATTTT
CDR3 protein: CASSPGTGGDTQYF

D gene: .
clone size: once
V gene: TRBV10-3
J gene: TRBJ2-1
CDR3 DNA: TGTGCCATCAGTGAACGATGGGGGCCAGGCTCCCACAATGAGCAGTTCTTC
CDR3 protein: CAISERWGPGSHNEQFF

D gene: .
clone size: .
V gene: TRBV9
J gene: TRBJ2-3
CDR3 DNA: TGTGCCAGCAGCAGGGGCGTTTCCACAGATACGCAGTATTTT
CDR3 protein: CASSRGVSTDTQYF

D gene: .
clone size: .
V gene: TRBV7-3
J gene: TRBJ2-5
CDR3 DNA: TGTGCCAGCAGTCAGACCGGGACTGGGGCTGTCGAGACCCAGTACTTC
CDR3 protein: CASSQTGTGAVETQYF

D gene: .
clone size: once
V gene: TRBV6-5
J gene: TRBJ1-1
CDR3 DNA: TGTGCCAGCAGTTACGGGCGGGGAGTCACTGAAGCTTTCTTT
CDR3 protein: CASSYGRGVTEAFF

D gene: TRBD2
clone size: .
V gene: TRBV11-2
J gene: TRBJ2-1
CDR3 DNA: TGTGCCAGCAGCTTAGATCGGGGACTAGCGGGGAGGTCCTACAATGAGCAGTTCTTC
CDR3 protein: CASSLDRGLAGRSYNEQFF

D gene: .
clone size: .
V gene: TRBV5-1
J gene: TRBJ2-1
CDR3 DNA: TGCGCCAGCAGCTTGGGCGGGATGACCTACAATGAGCAGTTCTTC
CDR3 protein: CASSLGGMTYNEQFF

D gene: TRBD1
clone size: .
V gene: TRBV5-6
J gene: TRBJ1-6
CDR3 DNA: TGTGCCAGCAGAAGGACAGGGGACAATTCACCCCTCCACTTT
CDR3 protein: CASRRTGDNSPLHF